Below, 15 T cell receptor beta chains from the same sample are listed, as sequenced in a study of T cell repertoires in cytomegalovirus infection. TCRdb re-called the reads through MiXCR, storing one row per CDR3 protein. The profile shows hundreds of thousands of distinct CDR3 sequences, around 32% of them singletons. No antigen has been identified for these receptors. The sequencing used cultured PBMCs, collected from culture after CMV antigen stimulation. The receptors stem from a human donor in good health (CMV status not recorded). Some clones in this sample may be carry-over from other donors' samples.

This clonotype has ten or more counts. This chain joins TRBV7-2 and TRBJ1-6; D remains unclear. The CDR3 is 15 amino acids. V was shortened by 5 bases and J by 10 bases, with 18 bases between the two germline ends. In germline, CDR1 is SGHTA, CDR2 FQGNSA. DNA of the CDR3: TGTGCCAGCAGCCCTGTAGTAGGCCGTGGGTCACCCCTCCACTTT. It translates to CASSPVVGRGSPLHF.

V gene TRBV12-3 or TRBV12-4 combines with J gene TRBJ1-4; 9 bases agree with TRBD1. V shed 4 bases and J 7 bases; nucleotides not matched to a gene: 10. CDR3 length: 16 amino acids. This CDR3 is CASSSNSGTGFEKLFF. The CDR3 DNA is TGTGCCAGCAGTTCCAACTCCGGGACAGGGTTTGAAAAACTGTTTTTT.

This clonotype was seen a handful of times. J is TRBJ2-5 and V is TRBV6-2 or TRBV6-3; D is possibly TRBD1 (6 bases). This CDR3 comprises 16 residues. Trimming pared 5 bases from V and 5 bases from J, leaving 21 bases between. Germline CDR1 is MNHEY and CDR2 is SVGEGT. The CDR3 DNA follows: TGTGCCAGCAGTGATTCGGGACAAAGGGTCCGGGAGACCCAGTACTTC. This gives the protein CASSDSGQRVRETQYF.

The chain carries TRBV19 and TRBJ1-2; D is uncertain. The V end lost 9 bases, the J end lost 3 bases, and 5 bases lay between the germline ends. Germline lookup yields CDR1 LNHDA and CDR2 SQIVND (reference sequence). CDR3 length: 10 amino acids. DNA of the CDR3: TGTGCCAGCGGAGACTATGGCTACACCTTC. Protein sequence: CASGDYGYTF. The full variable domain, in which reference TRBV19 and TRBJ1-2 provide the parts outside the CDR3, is DGGITQSPKYLFRKEGQNVTLSCEQNLNHDAMYWYRQDPGQGLRLIYYSQIVNDFQKGDIAEGYSVSREKKESFPLTVTSAQKNPTAFYLCASGDYGYTFGSGTRLTVV.

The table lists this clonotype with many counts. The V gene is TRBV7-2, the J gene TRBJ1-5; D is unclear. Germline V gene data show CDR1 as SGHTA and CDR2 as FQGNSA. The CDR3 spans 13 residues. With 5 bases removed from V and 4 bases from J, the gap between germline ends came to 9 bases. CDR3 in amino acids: CASSLRPNQPQHF. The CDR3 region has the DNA TGTGCCAGCAGCCTCCGCCCTAATCAGCCCCAGCATTTT.

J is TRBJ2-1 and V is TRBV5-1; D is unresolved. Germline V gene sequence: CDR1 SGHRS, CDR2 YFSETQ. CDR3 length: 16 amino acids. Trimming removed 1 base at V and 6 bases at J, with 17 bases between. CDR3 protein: CASSLTPGGLFNEQFF. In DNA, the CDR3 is TGCGCCAGCAGCTTGACGCCCGGCGGATTGTTCAATGAGCAGTTCTTC.

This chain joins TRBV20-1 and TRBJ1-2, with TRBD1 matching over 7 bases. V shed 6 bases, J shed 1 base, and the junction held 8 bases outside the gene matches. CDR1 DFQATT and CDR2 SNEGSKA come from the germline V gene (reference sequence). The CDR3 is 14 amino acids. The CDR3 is CSAGDSLVNYGYTF. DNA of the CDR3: TGCAGTGCAGGGGACAGTTTGGTTAACTATGGCTACACCTTC.

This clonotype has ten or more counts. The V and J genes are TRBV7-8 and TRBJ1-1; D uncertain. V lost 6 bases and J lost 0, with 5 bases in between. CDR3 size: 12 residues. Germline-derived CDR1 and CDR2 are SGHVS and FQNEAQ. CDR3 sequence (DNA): TGTGCCAGCAGAGACATGAACACTGAAGCTTTCTTT. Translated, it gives CASRDMNTEAFF.

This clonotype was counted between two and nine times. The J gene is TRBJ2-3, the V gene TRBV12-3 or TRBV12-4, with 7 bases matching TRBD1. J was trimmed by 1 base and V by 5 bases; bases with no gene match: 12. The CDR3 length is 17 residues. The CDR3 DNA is TGTGCCAGCAGTGAAAGAGGGGGCAAACTCCGCACAGATACGCAGTATTTT. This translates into CASSERGGKLRTDTQYF.

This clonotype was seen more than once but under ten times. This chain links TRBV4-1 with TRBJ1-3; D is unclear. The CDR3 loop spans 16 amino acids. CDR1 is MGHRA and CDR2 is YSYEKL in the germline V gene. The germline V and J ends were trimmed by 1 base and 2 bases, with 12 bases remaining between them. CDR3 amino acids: CASSQGAGRTGNTIYF. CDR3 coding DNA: TGCGCCAGCAGCCAAGGGGCGGGAAGAACTGGAAACACCATATATTTT.

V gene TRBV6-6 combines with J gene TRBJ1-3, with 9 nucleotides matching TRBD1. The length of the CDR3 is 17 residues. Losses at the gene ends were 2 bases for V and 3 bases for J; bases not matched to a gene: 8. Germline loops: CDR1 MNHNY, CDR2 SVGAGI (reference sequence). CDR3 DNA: TGTGCCAGCAGTTACGGCACAGGGGGCGCCCATGGAAACACCATATATTTT. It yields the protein CASSYGTGGAHGNTIYF.

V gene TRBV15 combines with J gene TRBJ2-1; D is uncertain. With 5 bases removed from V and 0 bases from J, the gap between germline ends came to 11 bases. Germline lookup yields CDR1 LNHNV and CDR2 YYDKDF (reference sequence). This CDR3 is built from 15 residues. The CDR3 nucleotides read TGTGCCACCAGCTTCCCGGGCCTCTCCTACAATGAGCAGTTCTTC. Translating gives CATSFPGLSYNEQFF.

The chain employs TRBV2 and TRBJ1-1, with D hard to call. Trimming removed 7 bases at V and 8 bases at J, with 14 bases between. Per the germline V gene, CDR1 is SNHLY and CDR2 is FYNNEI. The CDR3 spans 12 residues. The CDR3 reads CASKSAFLEAFF. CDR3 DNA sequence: TGTGCCAGCAAGTCGGCATTCCTAGAAGCTTTCTTT.

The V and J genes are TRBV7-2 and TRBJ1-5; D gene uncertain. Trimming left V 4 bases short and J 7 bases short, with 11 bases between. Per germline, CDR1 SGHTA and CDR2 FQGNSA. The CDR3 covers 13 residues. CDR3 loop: CASSSNGRQPQHF. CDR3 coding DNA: TGTGCCAGCAGCTCAAATGGGAGACAGCCCCAGCATTTT.

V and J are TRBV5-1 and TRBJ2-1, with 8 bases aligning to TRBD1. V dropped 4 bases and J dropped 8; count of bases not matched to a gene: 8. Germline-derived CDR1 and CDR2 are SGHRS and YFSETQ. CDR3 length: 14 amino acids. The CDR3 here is CASSLGQGRDEQFF. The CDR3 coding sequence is TGCGCCAGCAGCCTAGGACAGGGTCGCGATGAGCAGTTCTTC. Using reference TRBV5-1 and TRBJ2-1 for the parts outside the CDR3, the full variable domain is KAGVTQTPRYLIKTRGQQVTLSCSPISGHRSVSWYQQTPGQGLQFLFEYFSETQRNKGNFPGRFSGRQFSNSRSEMNVSTLELGDSALYLCASSLGQGRDEQFFGPGTRLTVL.